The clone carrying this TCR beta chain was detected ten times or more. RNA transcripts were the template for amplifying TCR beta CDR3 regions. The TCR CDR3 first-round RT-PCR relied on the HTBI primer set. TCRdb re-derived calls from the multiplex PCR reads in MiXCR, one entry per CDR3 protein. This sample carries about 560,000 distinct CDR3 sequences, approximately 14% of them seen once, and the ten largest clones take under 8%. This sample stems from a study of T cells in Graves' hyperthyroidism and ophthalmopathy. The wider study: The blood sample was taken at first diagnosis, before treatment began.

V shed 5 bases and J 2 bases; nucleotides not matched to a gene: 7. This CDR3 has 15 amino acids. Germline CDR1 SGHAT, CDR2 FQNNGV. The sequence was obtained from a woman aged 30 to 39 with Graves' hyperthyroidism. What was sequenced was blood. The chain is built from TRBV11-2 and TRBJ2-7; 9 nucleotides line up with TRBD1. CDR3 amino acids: CASSLPGQGTYEQYF. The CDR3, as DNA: TGTGCCAGCAGCCTCCCGGGACAGGGAACCTACGAGCAGTACTTC.